Listed below are T cell receptor beta chains from one sample, sequenced in a study of cytomegalovirus exposure and HLA in healthy donors. The assay was immunoSEQ multiplex PCR, and TCRdb's table has in-frame clones only and misses some. Of 150,000 or so clones in the sample, about four fifths were seen once. The sequencing input was PBMCs. The receptors derive from a woman aged 18-29 years in good health and CMV-seronegative. CDR3s include the opening cysteine and the closing phenylalanine or tryptophan. Each record gives: V gene, clone size, J gene, D gene, CDR3 protein, CDR3 DNA. The D gene is left open where the match is weak. Expanded clones are given a class, and other clones once, few, many or no size at all.

V gene: TRBV14; clone size: .; J gene: TRBJ2-7; D gene: .; CDR3 protein: CASSQERGGEQYF; CDR3 DNA: TGTGCCAGCAGCCAAGAGAGGGGGGGCGAGCAGTACTTC
V gene: TRBV19; clone size: .; J gene: TRBJ1-1; D gene: TRBD1; CDR3 protein: CASRFRDRVTEAFF; CDR3 DNA: TGTGCCAGTAGGTTCCGGGACAGGGTAACTGAAGCTTTCTTT
V gene: TRBV28; clone size: .; J gene: TRBJ2-2; D gene: TRBD1; CDR3 protein: CASSLSRGHGELFF; CDR3 DNA: TGTGCCAGCAGTTTATCCAGGGGGCACGGGGAGCTGTTTTTT
V gene: TRBV2; clone size: .; J gene: TRBJ2-3; D gene: TRBD2; CDR3 protein: CASCGRGVTDTQYF; CDR3 DNA: TGTGCCAGCTGCGGGAGGGGGGTCACAGATACGCAGTATTTT
V gene: TRBV6-6; clone size: .; J gene: TRBJ2-3; D gene: TRBD2; CDR3 protein: CASSSSGTSEYTQYF; CDR3 DNA: TGTGCCAGCAGTTCCTCCGGGACTAGCGAATATACGCAGTATTTT
V gene: TRBV6-1; clone size: .; J gene: TRBJ1-4; D gene: .; CDR3 protein: CASSGAGINEKLFF; CDR3 DNA: TGTGCCAGCAGTGGGGCAGGGATCAATGAAAAACTGTTTTTT
V gene: TRBV5-1; clone size: once; J gene: TRBJ2-1; D gene: .; CDR3 protein: CASSLGGLMGRGYNEQFF; CDR3 DNA: TGCGCCAGCAGCTTGGGCGGTTTGATGGGGAGAGGGTACAATGAGCAGTTCTTC
V gene: TRBV2; clone size: .; J gene: TRBJ1-3; D gene: .; CDR3 protein: CASSNFGQPTGNTIYF; CDR3 DNA: TGTGCCAGCAGTAACTTCGGACAGCCTACTGGAAACACCATATATTTT
V gene: TRBV7-2; clone size: .; J gene: TRBJ2-2; D gene: .; CDR3 protein: CASSLRQGLNTGELFF; CDR3 DNA: TGTGCCAGCAGCTTAAGGCAGGGGCTAAACACCGGGGAGCTGTTTTTT
V gene: TRBV27; clone size: few; J gene: TRBJ1-4; D gene: .; CDR3 protein: CASSSHGQGREKLFF; CDR3 DNA: TGTGCCAGCAGTTCGCATGGGCAGGGCAGGGAAAAACTGTTTTTT
V gene: TRBV30; clone size: .; J gene: TRBJ2-3; D gene: TRBD2; CDR3 protein: CAWTSGSTDTQYF; CDR3 DNA: TGTGCCTGGACTAGCGGGAGTACAGATACGCAGTATTTT
V gene: TRBV28; clone size: .; J gene: TRBJ2-7; D gene: .; CDR3 protein: CASSSPSTSSYEQYF; CDR3 DNA: TGTGCCAGCAGTTCCCCCTCGACATCCTCCTACGAGCAGTACTTC
V gene: TRBV27; clone size: .; J gene: TRBJ1-1; D gene: TRBD1; CDR3 protein: CASSWDRISSGTEAFF; CDR3 DNA: TGTGCCAGCAGTTGGGACAGGATATCTTCGGGCACTGAAGCTTTCTTT
V gene: TRBV18; clone size: .; J gene: TRBJ2-2; D gene: .; CDR3 protein: CASSGDRNTGELFF; CDR3 DNA: TGTGCCAGCTCAGGCGACAGGAACACCGGGGAGCTGTTTTTT
V gene: TRBV5-1; clone size: .; J gene: TRBJ2-3; D gene: TRBD2; CDR3 protein: CASSVGISGRATDTQYF; CDR3 DNA: TGCGCCAGCAGCGTTGGAATTAGCGGGAGGGCAACAGATACGCAGTATTTT
V gene: TRBV27; clone size: .; J gene: TRBJ1-2; D gene: TRBD1; CDR3 protein: CASSLFPQGGVYGYTF; CDR3 DNA: TGTGCCAGCAGTTTATTTCCACAGGGGGGGGTCTATGGCTACACCTTC
V gene: TRBV11-2; clone size: .; J gene: TRBJ2-3; D gene: TRBD2; CDR3 protein: CASSSGLAGSTDTQYF; CDR3 DNA: TGTGCCAGCAGCTCGGGACTAGCGGGTAGCACAGATACGCAGTATTTT
V gene: TRBV10-3; clone size: few; J gene: TRBJ2-1; D gene: .; CDR3 protein: CAISRGGEDLDEQFF; CDR3 DNA: TGTGCCATCAGTAGGGGTGGAGAGGATTTGGATGAGCAGTTCTTC
V gene: TRBV27; clone size: .; J gene: TRBJ2-1; D gene: .; CDR3 protein: CASSLRGGGTYNEQFF; CDR3 DNA: TGTGCCAGCAGTTTACGTGGAGGGGGCACCTACAATGAGCAGTTCTTC
V gene: TRBV6-5; clone size: few; J gene: TRBJ2-1; D gene: .; CDR3 protein: CASSYTGSPYNEQFF; CDR3 DNA: TGTGCCAGCAGTTACACAGGGTCCCCTTACAATGAGCAGTTCTTC
V gene: TRBV4-1; clone size: .; J gene: TRBJ1-2; D gene: TRBD1; CDR3 protein: CASSRDRGVLDRYGYTF; CDR3 DNA: TGCGCCAGCAGCCGAGACAGGGGAGTTCTAGATCGCTATGGCTACACCTTC
V gene: TRBV4-2; clone size: .; J gene: TRBJ2-7; D gene: .; CDR3 protein: CASSQDLSGHAIYEQYF; CDR3 DNA: TGTGCCAGCAGCCAAGATCTTAGTGGGCACGCCATCTACGAGCAGTACTTC
V gene: TRBV9; clone size: .; J gene: TRBJ2-1; D gene: TRBD2; CDR3 protein: CASSVRTSGRYNEQFF; CDR3 DNA: TGTGCCAGCAGCGTTCGGACTAGCGGGCGATACAATGAGCAGTTCTTC
V gene: TRBV7-9; clone size: .; J gene: TRBJ1-2; D gene: .; CDR3 protein: CSSSPSEGLYGYTF; CDR3 DNA: TGTTCCAGCAGCCCATCCGAGGGACTCTATGGCTACACCTTC
V gene: TRBV4-1; clone size: .; J gene: TRBJ2-7; D gene: .; CDR3 protein: CASSRQVRFGGFDEQYF; CDR3 DNA: TGCGCCAGCAGCCGCCAAGTAAGATTTGGGGGCTTTGACGAGCAGTACTTC
V gene: TRBV5-1; clone size: .; J gene: TRBJ1-2; D gene: TRBD1; CDR3 protein: CASSLGQGLDGYTF; CDR3 DNA: TGCGCCAGCAGCTTGGGACAGGGATTAGATGGCTACACCTTC
V gene: TRBV27; clone size: .; J gene: TRBJ2-5; D gene: .; CDR3 protein: CASSLTLGAETQYF; CDR3 DNA: TGTGCCAGCAGTTTAACCCTGGGGGCCGAGACCCAGTACTTC
V gene: TRBV14; clone size: .; J gene: TRBJ1-1; D gene: .; CDR3 protein: CASSQVSRAGGVTEAFF; CDR3 DNA: TGTGCCAGCAGCCAAGTCTCGAGGGCCGGTGGGGTCACTGAAGCTTTCTTT
V gene: TRBV11-3; clone size: .; J gene: TRBJ2-1; D gene: TRBD2; CDR3 protein: CASSFWGGLNYNEQFF; CDR3 DNA: TGTGCCAGCAGCTTTTGGGGGGGACTGAATTACAATGAGCAGTTCTTC
V gene: TRBV7-9; clone size: few; J gene: TRBJ1-1; D gene: TRBD1; CDR3 protein: CASSSGQANTEAFF; CDR3 DNA: TGTGCCAGCAGCTCGGGACAGGCTAACACTGAAGCTTTCTTT
V gene: TRBV4-2; clone size: .; J gene: TRBJ2-7; D gene: TRBD2; CDR3 protein: CASSPSLEREQYF; CDR3 DNA: TGTGCCAGCAGCCCGTCTCTTGAGCGGGAACAGTACTTC